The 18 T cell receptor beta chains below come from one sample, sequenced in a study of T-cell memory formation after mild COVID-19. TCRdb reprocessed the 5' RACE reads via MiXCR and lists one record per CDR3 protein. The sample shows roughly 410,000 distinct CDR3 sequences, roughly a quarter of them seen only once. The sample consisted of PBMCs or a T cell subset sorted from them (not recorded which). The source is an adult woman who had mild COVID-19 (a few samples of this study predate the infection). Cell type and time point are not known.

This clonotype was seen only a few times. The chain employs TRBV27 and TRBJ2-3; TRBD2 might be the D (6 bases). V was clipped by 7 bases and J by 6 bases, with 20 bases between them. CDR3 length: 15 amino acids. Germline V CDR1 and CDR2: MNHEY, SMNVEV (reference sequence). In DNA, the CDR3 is TGTGCCAGCACCACGGGACGGGAGTCATTTGATACGCAGTATTTT. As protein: CASTTGRESFDTQYF.

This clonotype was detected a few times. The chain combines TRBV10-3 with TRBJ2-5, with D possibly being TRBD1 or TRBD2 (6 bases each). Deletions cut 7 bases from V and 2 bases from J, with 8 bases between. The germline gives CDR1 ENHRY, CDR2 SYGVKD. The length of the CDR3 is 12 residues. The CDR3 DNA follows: TGTGCCATCAAAGGGGGGCAAGAGACCCAGTACTTC. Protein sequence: CAIKGGQETQYF.

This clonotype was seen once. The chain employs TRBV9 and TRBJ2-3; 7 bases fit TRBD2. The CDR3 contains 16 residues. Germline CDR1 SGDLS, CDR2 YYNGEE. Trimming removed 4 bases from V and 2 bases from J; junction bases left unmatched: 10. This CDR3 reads CASSPQPGLHTDTQYF. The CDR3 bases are TGTGCCAGCAGCCCCCAACCGGGACTACACACAGATACGCAGTATTTT.

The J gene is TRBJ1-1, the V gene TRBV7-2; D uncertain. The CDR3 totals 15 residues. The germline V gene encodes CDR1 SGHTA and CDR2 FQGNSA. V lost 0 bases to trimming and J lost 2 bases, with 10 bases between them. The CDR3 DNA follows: TGTGCCAGCAGCTTAGCGCGGGTGAGAAACACTGAAGCTTTCTTT. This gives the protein CASSLARVRNTEAFF.

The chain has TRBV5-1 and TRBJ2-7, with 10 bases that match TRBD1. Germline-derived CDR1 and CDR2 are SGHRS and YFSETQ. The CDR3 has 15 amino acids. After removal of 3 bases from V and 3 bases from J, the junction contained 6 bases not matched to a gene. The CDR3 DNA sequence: TGCGCCAGCAGCTACCGCGGGACAGGGGTCTACGAGCAGTACTTC. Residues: CASSYRGTGVYEQYF.

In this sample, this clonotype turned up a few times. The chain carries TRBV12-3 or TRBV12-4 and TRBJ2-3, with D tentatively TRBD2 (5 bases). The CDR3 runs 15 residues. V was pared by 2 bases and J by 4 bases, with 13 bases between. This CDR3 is CASSLPGLVADTQYF. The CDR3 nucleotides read TGTGCCAGCAGTTTACCGGGGTTGGTCGCAGATACGCAGTATTTT.

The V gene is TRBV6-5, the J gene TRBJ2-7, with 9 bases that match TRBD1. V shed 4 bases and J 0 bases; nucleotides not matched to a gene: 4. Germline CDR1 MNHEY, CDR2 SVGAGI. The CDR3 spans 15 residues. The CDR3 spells CASSWDRDSSYEQYF. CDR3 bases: TGTGCCAGCAGTTGGGACAGGGACAGCTCCTACGAGCAGTACTTC.

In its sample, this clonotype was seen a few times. The chain's CDR3 is CATSDQYHPGTGELFF. DNA for the CDR3: TGTGCCACCAGTGATCAATATCACCCGGGCACCGGGGAGCTGTTTTTT. V gene TRBV24-1 combines with J gene TRBJ2-2; no definite D call. The CDR3 sequence is 16 residues long. Per the germline V gene, CDR1 is KGHDR and CDR2 is SFDVKD. Deletions cut 3 bases from V and 4 bases from J, with 14 bases between.

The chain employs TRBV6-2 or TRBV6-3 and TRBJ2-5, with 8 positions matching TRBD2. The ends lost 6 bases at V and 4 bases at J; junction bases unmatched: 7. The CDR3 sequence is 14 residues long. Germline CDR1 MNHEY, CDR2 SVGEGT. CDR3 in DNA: TGTGCCAGCAGCCGACCGGGACTAGGAGAGACCCAGTACTTC. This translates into CASSRPGLGETQYF.

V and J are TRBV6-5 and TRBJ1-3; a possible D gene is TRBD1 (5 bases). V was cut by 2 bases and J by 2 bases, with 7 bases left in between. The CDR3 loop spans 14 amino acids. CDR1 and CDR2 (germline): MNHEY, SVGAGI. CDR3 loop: CASSYGGPGNTIYF. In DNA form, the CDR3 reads TGTGCCAGCAGTTACGGGGGACCTGGAAACACCATATATTTT.

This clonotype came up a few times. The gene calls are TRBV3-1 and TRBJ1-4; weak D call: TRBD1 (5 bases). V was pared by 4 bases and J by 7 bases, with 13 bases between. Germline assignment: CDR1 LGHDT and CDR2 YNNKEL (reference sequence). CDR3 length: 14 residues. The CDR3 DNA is TGTGCCAGCAGCCCGTGGGGGGGGGTTGAAAAACTGTTTTTT. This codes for CASSPWGGVEKLFF.

CDR3 in DNA: TGTGCCAGCAGCAAAAATCCAAAAGTGACAGAACAAGAGACCCAGTACTTC. It codes for CASSKNPKVTEQETQYF. This rearrangement joins TRBV3-1 to TRBJ2-5; tentatively, D is TRBD1 (5 bases). Germline CDR1 is LGHDT and CDR2 is YNNKEL (reference sequence). This CDR3 has 17 residues. V dropped 5 bases and J dropped 2 bases, with 21 bases sitting between them.

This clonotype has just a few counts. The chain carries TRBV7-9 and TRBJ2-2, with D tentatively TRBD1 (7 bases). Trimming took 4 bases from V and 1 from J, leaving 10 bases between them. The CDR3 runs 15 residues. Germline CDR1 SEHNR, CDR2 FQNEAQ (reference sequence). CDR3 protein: CASSSRDRNTGELFF. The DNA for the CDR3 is TGTGCCAGCAGCTCGCGGGACAGGAACACCGGGGAGCTGTTTTTT.

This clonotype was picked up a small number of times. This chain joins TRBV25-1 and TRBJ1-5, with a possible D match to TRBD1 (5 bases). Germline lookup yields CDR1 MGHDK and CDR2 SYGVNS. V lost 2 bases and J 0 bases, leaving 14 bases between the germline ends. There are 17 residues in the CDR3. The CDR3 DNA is TGTGCCAGCAGTGAAGGGGCTAAACCCGATAGCAATCAGCCCCAGCATTTT. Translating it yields CASSEGAKPDSNQPQHF. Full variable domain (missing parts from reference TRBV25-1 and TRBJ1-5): EADIYQTPRYLVIGTGKKITLECSQTMGHDKMYWYQQDPGMELHLIHYSYGVNSTEKGDLSSESTVSRIRTEHFPLTLESARPSHTSQYLCASSEGAKPDSNQPQHFGDGTRLSIL.

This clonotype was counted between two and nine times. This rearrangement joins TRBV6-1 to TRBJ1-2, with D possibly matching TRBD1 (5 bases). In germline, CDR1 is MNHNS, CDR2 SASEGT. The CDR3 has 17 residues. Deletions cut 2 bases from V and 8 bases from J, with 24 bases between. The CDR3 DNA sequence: TGTGCCAGCAGTGAAAGGGACTATGAGGGGTTTTTGGTCGGCTACACCTTC. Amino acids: CASSERDYEGFLVGYTF.

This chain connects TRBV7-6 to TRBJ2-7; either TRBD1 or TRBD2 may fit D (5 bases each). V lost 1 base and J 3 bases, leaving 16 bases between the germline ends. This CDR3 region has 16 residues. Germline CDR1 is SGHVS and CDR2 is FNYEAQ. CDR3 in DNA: TGTGCCAGCAGCTTAGGTCGGGGCCGATCGGACTACGAGCAGTACTTC. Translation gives CASSLGRGRSDYEQYF.

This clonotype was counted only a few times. Here the CDR3 reads CASSVDAGRARELFF. The DNA of the CDR3 is TGTGCCAGCAGCGTAGACGCGGGCCGGGCGAGGGAGCTGTTTTTT. V and J are TRBV9 and TRBJ2-2, with D tentatively TRBD2 (5 bases). Germline V gene data show CDR1 as SGDLS and CDR2 as YYNGEE. The CDR3 contains 15 residues. Trimming removed 0 bases from V and 9 bases from J, with 15 bases in between.

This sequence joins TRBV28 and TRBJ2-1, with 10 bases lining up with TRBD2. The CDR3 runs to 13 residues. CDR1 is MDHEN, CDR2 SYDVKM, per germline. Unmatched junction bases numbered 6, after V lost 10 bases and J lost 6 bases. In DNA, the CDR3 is TGTGCCACCCCGGGACTAGCGAGCAATGAGCAGTTCTTC. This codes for CATPGLASNEQFF.